Below, 12 T cell receptor beta chains from the same sample are listed, as sequenced in a study of blood T cell repertoires in COVID-19. Method: immunoSEQ multiplex PCR; TCRdb's copy keeps in-frame clones and lacks some. The sample consists of a few hundred thousand clones, approximately 86% of them appearing once. The specimen was peripheral blood. Every receptor here comes from a man between 60 and 75 years old with acute or convalescent COVID-19.

This CDR3 is CASSSAGASSYEQYF. CDR3 nucleotide sequence: TGTGCCAGCAGTTCAGCGGGGGCGAGCTCCTACGAGCAGTACTTC. The chain couples TRBV28 to TRBJ2-7; 8 bases are a match to TRBD2. Trimming removed 4 bases from V and 0 bases from J; junction bases left unmatched: 5. This CDR3 has 15 residues. The germline V gene encodes CDR1 MDHEN and CDR2 SYDVKM.

The chain has TRBV3-1 (or the pseudogene TRBV3-2) and TRBJ1-2; 9 bases map to TRBD1. With 1 base clipped from V and 3 bases from J, the junction kept 3 bases outside the gene matches. CDR3 length: 15 residues. Germline loops: CDR1 LGHDT, CDR2 YNNKEL (reference sequence). In DNA form, the CDR3 reads TGTGCCAGCAGCCAAGCGGACAGGGGTGACTATGGCTACACCTTC. It yields the protein CASSQADRGDYGYTF.

V is TRBV12-3 or TRBV12-4 and J is TRBJ1-1, with D possibly TRBD1 on 5 matching bases. V was trimmed by 2 bases and J by 6 bases, leaving 10 bases between them. The CDR3 spans 13 residues. The CDR3 nucleotides read TGTGCCAGCAGTTTATCGGGGGGACCTGAAGCTTTCTTT. Protein product: CASSLSGGPEAFF.

V is TRBV6-4 and J is TRBJ2-3; TRBD2 matches at 11 bases. The ends lost 8 bases at V and 9 bases at J; junction bases unmatched: 10. The CDR3 extends over 14 amino acids. Germline-derived CDR1 and CDR2 are MRHNA and SNTAGT. For the CDR3, the DNA is TGTGCCAGCGCGCCCGAGCTAGCGGGGGGAACGCAGTATTTT. It is translated as CASAPELAGGTQYF.

This clone has just one count. The chain links TRBV7-9 to TRBJ2-5, with 7 positions matching TRBD2. Germline CDR1 SEHNR, CDR2 FQNEAQ (reference sequence). V dropped 5 bases and J dropped 4; count of bases not matched to a gene: 10. The CDR3 runs 15 residues. The CDR3 is CASSPPGRGGETQYF. CDR3 DNA: TGTGCCAGCAGCCCCCCGGGGAGGGGAGGAGAGACCCAGTACTTC.

CDR3 bases: TGTGCCACCAGGGCTAGTCAAATGAACACTGAAGCTTTCTTT. Its translation is CATRASQMNTEAFF. The chain recombines TRBV25-1 with TRBJ1-1; TRBD1 might be the D (5 bases). Germline V gene lookup returns CDR1 MGHDK and CDR2 SYGVNS. The CDR3 loop spans 14 amino acids. V lost 10 bases and J 0 bases, leaving 15 bases between the germline ends. The whole variable domain, remainder taken from reference TRBV25-1 and TRBJ1-1, is EADIYQTPRYLVIGTGKKITLECSQTMGHDKMYWYQQDPGMELHLIHYSYGVNSTEKGDLSSESTVSRIRTEHFPLTLESARPSHTSQYLCATRASQMNTEAFFGQGTRLTVV.

V is TRBV20-1 and J is TRBJ1-1, with D possibly being TRBD1 (6 bases). V was shortened by 3 bases and J by 4 bases, with 18 bases between the two germline ends. Germline CDR1 DFQATT, CDR2 SNEGSKA (reference sequence). The CDR3 covers 15 residues. CDR3: CSASPEGEGVTEAFF. The CDR3 DNA sequence: TGCAGTGCTAGTCCGGAGGGGGAGGGTGTCACTGAAGCTTTCTTT.

The CDR3 sequence is CASSPDRTDNSPLHF. The DNA for the CDR3 is TGTGCCAGCAGCCCCGACAGAACTGATAATTCACCCCTCCACTTT. J is TRBJ1-6 and V is TRBV9; maybe TRBD1 (5 bases). Trimming stripped 4 bases from V and 5 bases from J, with 13 bases between. Germline CDR1 is SGDLS and CDR2 is YYNGEE. CDR3 length equals 15 residues.

This chain links TRBV5-8 with TRBJ2-1; 13 bases match TRBD2. Germline assignment: CDR1 SGHTS and CDR2 YDEGEE. The J segment lost 11 bases and the V segment lost 3 bases, leaving 11 bases of the junction unmatched. The CDR3 sequence is 16 residues long. The CDR3 loop is CASSSILAGGLWKQFF. CDR3 in DNA: TGTGCCAGCAGCTCCATACTAGCGGGGGGGCTCTGGAAGCAGTTCTTC. The variable domain in full, with the rest retrieved from reference TRBV5-8 and TRBJ2-1, is EAGVTQSPTHLIKTRGQQATLRCSPISGHTSVYWYQQALGLGLQFLLWYDEGEERNRGNFPPRFSGRQFPNYSSELNVNALELEDSALYLCASSSILAGGLWKQFFGPGTRLTVL.

This clone showed up just a few times. V usage is TRBV28 and J usage is TRBJ1-1, with D unclear. The CDR3 runs 12 residues. Trimming removed 5 bases at V and 6 bases at J, with 10 bases between. Germline assignment: CDR1 MDHEN and CDR2 SYDVKM. The DNA for the CDR3 is TGTGCCAGCAGTGAAACAAATTCTGAAGCTTTCTTT. It is translated as CASSETNSEAFF.

This chain connects TRBV6-4 to TRBJ1-2; no clear D gene. The CDR3 has 14 residues. The germline V gene has CDR1 MRHNA and CDR2 SNTAGT. Trimming cost V 5 bases and J 0 bases, with 10 bases left between them. For the CDR3, the DNA is TGTGCCAGCAGTCCCCGGCGGACTAACTATGGCTACACCTTC. Protein product: CASSPRRTNYGYTF.

This chain links TRBV19 with TRBJ1-5, with 11 bases fitting TRBD1. CDR3 length: 15 residues. Trimming at V came to 3 bases and at J to 7 bases, leaving 5 bases not matched to a gene. CDR1 and CDR2 (germline): LNHDA, SQIVND (reference sequence). Here the CDR3 DNA reads TGTGCCAGTAGTATCTCGGACAGGGGGCTCCAGCCCCAGCATTTT. It yields the protein CASSISDRGLQPQHF.